Included here is one T cell receptor (beta chain) sequence, with context. Its target is not known. The data originate from a study of vaccination effects on CD4 cells after COVID-19. Libraries were prepared by immunoSEQ multiplex PCR; TCRdb keeps only in-frame clonotypes and omits some of them. The repertoire has roughly 30,000 clones, about three quarters of them found once; the top ten carry 5% to 7.5%. The culture ran for about 11 days, and then CD4+ T cells were isolated. SARS-CoV-2 infected the person between March and December 2020, as confirmed by PCR. Vaccination of participants consisted of two doses of either the BNT162b2 or mRNA-1273 vaccine. With 2 bases removed from V and 2 bases from J, the gap between germline ends came to 10 bases. Germline CDR1 ENHRY, CDR2 SYGVKD. The CDR3 spans 14 residues.

V usage is TRBV10-3 and J usage is TRBJ2-7; D possibly matches TRBD1 or TRBD2 (5 bases each). This sequence was found in a human donor who had a prior SARS-CoV-2 infection. The material was CD4+ T cells from PBMCs cultured without peptide, obtained after COVID-19 vaccination. CDR3 in amino acids: CAISERGAAYEQYF. The CDR3, as DNA: TGTGCCATCAGTGAGAGAGGGGCTGCCTACGAGCAGTACTTC.